A selection of T cell receptor beta chains follows, all from one sample in a study of cytomegalovirus exposure and HLA in healthy donors. The repertoire was sequenced with immunoSEQ multiplex PCR; TCRdb's copy has only in-frame clones and lacks some. The sample lists 200,000 to 250,000 clones, more than 70% occurring once. What was sequenced was PBMCs. These receptors came from a boy aged 10-17 years in good health and CMV-seronegative. CDR3s include the opening cysteine and the closing phenylalanine or tryptophan. The D gene is left open where the match is weak. Clone sizes are given selectively: once, few, many, or a class where the clone is expanded.

>.|TRBV4-1|TRBD2|TRBJ2-1
CASSPEGGLAGGPFYEQFF
TGCGCCAGCAGCCCGGAAGGGGGACTAGCGGGGGGGCCGTTCTATGAGCAGTTCTTC
>.|TRBV27|TRBD1|TRBJ2-3
CASSNRGGTDTQYF
TGTGCCAGCAGTAACAGGGGAGGCACAGATACGCAGTATTTT
>.|TRBV12-5|.|TRBJ1-6
CASGLVHRSPYNSPLHF
TGTGCTAGTGGTTTGGTACACAGGTCCCCATATAATTCACCCCTCCACTTT
>.|TRBV2|.|TRBJ1-4
CASSENLGGAGKLFF
TGTGCCAGCAGTGAAAATTTGGGGGGAGCAGGGAAACTGTTTTTT
>few|TRBV19|TRBD1|TRBJ1-5
CASRNLGGYSNQPQHF
TGTGCCAGTAGAAATCTAGGGGGCTATAGCAATCAGCCCCAGCATTTT
>.|TRBV27|.|TRBJ2-1
CASSLLRGSGLIYNEQFF
TGTGCCAGCAGTTTACTCCGGGGCAGCGGGCTAATCTACAATGAGCAGTTCTTC
>.|TRBV7-6|.|TRBJ1-1
CASSLVLGGDTEAFF
TGTGCCAGCAGCTTAGTCCTGGGGGGAGACACTGAAGCTTTCTTT
>.|TRBV7-2|.|TRBJ2-3
CASSLGLYSTDTQYF
TGTGCCAGCAGCTTAGGACTATACAGCACAGATACGCAGTATTTT
>.|TRBV19|TRBD1|TRBJ2-5
CASSLGTGPETQYF
TGTGCCAGTAGTCTGGGGACAGGGCCCGAGACCCAGTACTTC
>few|TRBV30|.|TRBJ1-1
CAWSVRGGNTEAFF
TGTGCCTGGAGTGTACGAGGGGGGAACACTGAAGCTTTCTTT
>.|TRBV15|.|TRBJ2-3
CATSREPAPYTDTQYF
TGTGCCACCAGCAGAGAGCCAGCGCCTTACACAGATACGCAGTATTTT
>.|TRBV27|TRBD2|TRBJ2-4
CASSTDWGLAGEAKNIQYF
TGTGCCAGCAGTACCGATTGGGGACTAGCGGGAGAAGCCAAAAACATTCAGTACTTC
>.|TRBV21-1|.|TRBJ2-7
CASSKPPWGRQGPSYEQYF
TGTGCCAGCAGCAAACCGCCTTGGGGCAGACAGGGGCCAAGTTACGAGCAGTACTTC
>.|TRBV18|.|TRBJ1-1
CASSPTDRLGRDTEAFF
TGTGCCAGCTCACCGACCGACAGGCTGGGGAGGGACACTGAAGCTTTCTTT
>few|TRBV19|TRBD1|TRBJ2-2
CASSRGTGENTGELFF
TGTGCCAGTAGTAGAGGGACAGGGGAGAACACCGGGGAGCTGTTTTTT
>few|TRBV25-1|.|TRBJ2-1
CASSDAGRTTGEQFF
TGTGCCAGCAGTGACGCGGGACGGACTACAGGTGAGCAGTTCTTC
>.|TRBV4-1|TRBD2|TRBJ2-2
CASSRLAYTGELFF
TGCGCCAGCAGCAGACTAGCGTATACCGGGGAGCTGTTTTTT
>.|TRBV7-6|TRBD1|TRBJ2-4
CASSIHRGLIAKNIQYF
TGTGCCAGCAGCATTCACAGGGGCCTTATAGCCAAAAACATTCAGTACTTC
>.|TRBV5-4|TRBD2|TRBJ2-7
CASSLSLAGVGEQYF
TGTGCCAGCAGCTTGAGTCTAGCGGGAGTCGGGGAGCAGTACTTC
>once|TRBV19|.|TRBJ1-4
CASSIGTGLNEKLFF
TGTGCCAGTAGTATTGGAACGGGACTTAATGAAAAACTGTTTTTT
>.|TRBV9|.|TRBJ1-2
CASSANVMWAYGYTF
TGTGCCAGCAGCGCCAATGTGATGTGGGCCTATGGCTACACCTTC
>once|TRBV29-1|.|TRBJ2-7
CSVGINRAPYEQYF
TGCAGCGTTGGGATTAACAGGGCGCCTTACGAGCAGTACTTC
>.|TRBV5-6|.|TRBJ2-7
CASSLNREYEQYF
TGTGCCAGCAGCTTGAACAGGGAATACGAGCAGTACTTC
>.|TRBV2|.|TRBJ1-2
CATSGENYGYTF
TGTGCCACCAGCGGGGAAAACTATGGCTACACCTTC
>.|TRBV5-1|TRBD2|TRBJ2-2
CASSLGTSPSNTGELFF
TGCGCCAGCAGCTTGGGGACTAGCCCCTCGAACACCGGGGAGCTGTTTTTT
>once|TRBV9|.|TRBJ2-3
CASPLAPDTQYF
TGTGCCAGTCCTTTAGCGCCAGATACGCAGTATTTT
>.|TRBV5-1|TRBD2|TRBJ2-1
CASSLEREGRNEQFF
TGCGCCAGCAGCTTAGAACGGGAGGGCAGGAATGAGCAGTTCTTC
>.|TRBV4-1|TRBD2|TRBJ2-5
CASSQKARLAGGETQYF
TGCGCCAGCAGCCAAAAGGCTCGCCTAGCGGGTGGGGAGACCCAGTACTTC
>.|TRBV6-5|TRBD2|TRBJ2-1
CASSYLAGDYNEQFF
TGTGCCAGCAGTTATCTAGCGGGGGACTACAATGAGCAGTTCTTC
>few|TRBV5-1|.|TRBJ2-5
CASSFTSHQETQYF
TGCGCCAGCAGCTTCACTAGCCATCAAGAGACCCAGTACTTC